One and the same sample provided the 20 T cell receptor beta chains below, sequenced in a study of blood T cell repertoires in COVID-19. The protocol was immunoSEQ multiplex PCR, while the TCRdb copy is restricted to in-frame clones and leaves out a portion. This sample has 55,000 to 75,000 clones; around 85% occur once, and the top ten carry approximately 30%. Sequencing was carried out using peripheral blood. The receptors come from a man between 65 and 85 years old with acute or convalescent COVID-19.

V gene TRBV3-1 (or the pseudogene TRBV3-2) combines with J gene TRBJ2-2, with 11 positions matching TRBD2. CDR3 length: 17 residues. Per germline, CDR1 LGHDT and CDR2 YNNKEL (reference sequence). Germline trimming cut 4 bases from V and 0 bases from J; bases unmatched to any gene: 4. This chain's CDR3 is CASSRIAGGANTGELFF. In DNA, the CDR3 is TGTGCCAGCAGCCGTATAGCGGGAGGGGCGAACACCGGGGAGCTGTTTTTT.

The genes are TRBV5-1 and TRBJ2-7, with TRBD1 matching 8 bases. The CDR3 contains 15 residues. Germline V gives CDR1 SGHRS, CDR2 YFSETQ. V was clipped by 4 bases and J by 7 bases; unmatched bases: 13. CDR3 DNA sequence: TGCGCCAGCAGCCCCTCACAGGGGGGCGGTCGGGAGCAGTACTTC. This translates into CASSPSQGGGREQYF.

The chain employs TRBV11-3 and TRBJ2-2, with 7 bases matching TRBD2. J lost 7 bases, V lost 6 bases, and 8 bases had no gene match. This CDR3 spans 14 amino acids. Germline V lookup: CDR1 SGHNT, CDR2 YENEEA. The CDR3 spells CASRSGTTGGELFF. Here the CDR3 DNA reads TGTGCCAGCAGGTCCGGGACTACTGGCGGGGAGCTGTTTTTT. Drawing the rest from reference TRBV11-3 and TRBJ2-2, the complete variable domain is EAGVVQSPRYKIIEKKQPVAFWCNPISGHNTLYWYLQNLGQGPELLIRYENEEAVDDSQLPKDRFSAERLKGVDSTLKIQPAELGDSAVYLCASRSGTTGGELFFGEGSRLTVL.

This rearrangement joins TRBV6-5 to TRBJ1-2; D remains unclear. With 8 bases removed from V and 5 bases from J, the gap between germline ends came to 9 bases. Germline CDR1 reads MNHEY; CDR2 reads SVGAGI. CDR3 length: 11 residues. The chain's CDR3 is CASHLEYGYTF. CDR3 nucleotides: TGTGCCAGCCATCTAGAGTATGGCTACACCTTC.

The chain carries TRBV2 and TRBJ2-2, with TRBD1 matching 7 bases. V dropped 7 bases and J dropped 3; count of bases not matched to a gene: 8. Germline CDR1 reads SNHLY; CDR2 reads FYNNEI. The CDR3 has 15 amino acids. CDR3 bases: TGTGCCAGCAATCCGGGACAGAGTTACACCGGGGAGCTGTTTTTT. This gives the protein CASNPGQSYTGELFF.

This clone was detected only once. This chain connects TRBV7-9 to TRBJ1-6; 7 bases align to TRBD1. V dropped 0 bases and J dropped 8; count of bases not matched to a gene: 4. Germline CDR1 SEHNR, CDR2 FQNEAQ (reference sequence). The CDR3 consists of 15 residues. CDR3 loop: CASSLADRVDSPLHF. The CDR3, as DNA: TGTGCCAGCAGCTTAGCAGACAGGGTAGATTCACCCCTCCACTTT.

The chain recombines TRBV13 with TRBJ2-1; possible D gene TRBD2, 5 bases. CDR3 length: 13 amino acids. Trimming left V 5 bases short and J 5 bases short, with 10 bases between. Germline V gene lookup returns CDR1 PRHDT and CDR2 FYEKMQ (reference sequence). The DNA for the CDR3 is TGTGCCAGCAGCATACTAGATCACAATGAGCAGTTCTTC. Amino acid sequence: CASSILDHNEQFF.

The chain links TRBV5-1 to TRBJ2-1, with D possibly matching TRBD1 (5 bases). V lost 3 bases and J 7 bases, leaving 17 bases between the germline ends. There are 15 residues in the CDR3. Germline V gene lookup returns CDR1 SGHRS and CDR2 YFSETQ. In DNA, the CDR3 is TGCGCCAGCAGCTCAATAAGGGGTGTGGGAAATGAGCAGTTCTTC. It yields the protein CASSSIRGVGNEQFF.

This clone was seen repeatedly, ten times or more. The rearrangement joins TRBV27 to TRBJ1-1; D is unresolved. The CDR3 contains 13 residues. Germline-derived CDR1 and CDR2 are MNHEY and SMNVEV (reference sequence). Trimming left V 2 bases short and J 0 bases short, with 4 bases between. Here the CDR3 reads CASSLIMNTEAFF. The CDR3 nucleotides read TGTGCCAGCAGTTTAATCATGAACACTGAAGCTTTCTTT.

This chain uses TRBV5-4 with TRBJ1-1; D unclear. Germline CDR1 and CDR2: SGHNT and YYREEE (reference sequence). V lost 0 bases and J 7 bases, leaving 13 bases between the germline ends. The CDR3 extends over 14 amino acids. CDR3 in amino acids: CASSLERARNEAFF. Here the CDR3 DNA reads TGTGCCAGCAGCTTGGAGCGGGCGCGCAATGAAGCTTTCTTT.

V gene TRBV4-2 combines with J gene TRBJ1-2; 7 bases fit TRBD1. V was clipped by 3 bases and J by 1 base; unmatched bases: 8. The CDR3 is 16 residues long. The V gene's germline CDR1 is LGHNA and CDR2 YNFKEQ. CDR3 sequence: CASSQETGTDNYGYTF. CDR3 coding DNA: TGTGCCAGCAGCCAGGAAACCGGGACAGATAACTATGGCTACACCTTC.

This chain links TRBV19 with TRBJ2-3; tentatively, D is TRBD1 (5 bases). CDR1 and CDR2 from the germline V gene are LNHDA and SQIVND (reference sequence). Trimming cost V 6 bases and J 4 bases, with 8 bases left between them. This CDR3 has 12 residues. The CDR3 loop reads CASRSRADTQYF. The CDR3 DNA reads as TGTGCCAGTAGATCCAGGGCAGATACGCAGTATTTT.

The chain couples TRBV11-2 to TRBJ1-2, with 7 positions matching TRBD1. This CDR3 region has 15 residues. Germline lookup yields CDR1 SGHAT and CDR2 FQNNGV. The junction had 10 bases not matched to a gene; V was cut back by 2 bases and J by 7 bases. This CDR3 is CASSLSSRRGFGYTF. DNA of the CDR3: TGTGCCAGCAGCTTATCCTCTCGCAGGGGGTTTGGCTACACCTTC.

V is TRBV28 and J is TRBJ1-2; 9 bases map to TRBD1. CDR3 length: 14 amino acids. V was pared by 6 bases and J by 1 base, with 3 bases of the junction left unmatched. Germline-derived CDR1 and CDR2 are MDHEN and SYDVKM. CDR3 nucleotide sequence: TGTGCCAGCAGGGGACAGGGAGGTAACTATGGCTACACCTTC. It specifies CASRGQGGNYGYTF.

The chain has TRBV18 and TRBJ1-5, with unresolved D. V was cut by 3 bases and J by 2 bases, with 11 bases left in between. The length of the CDR3 is 15 residues. Germline V gene data show CDR1 as KGHSH and CDR2 as LQKENI. This chain's CDR3 is CASSPLPGGNQPQHF. CDR3 DNA sequence: TGTGCCAGCTCACCCCTACCCGGGGGCAATCAGCCCCAGCATTTT.

The rearrangement links TRBV5-4 to TRBJ2-7; 13 bases are shared with TRBD2. V was pared by 3 bases and J by 12 bases, with 9 bases of the junction left unmatched. This CDR3 region has 14 residues. The germline gives CDR1 SGHNT, CDR2 YYREEE (reference sequence). The CDR3 loop is CASSSDGLAGARYF. The CDR3 bases are TGTGCCAGCAGCTCAGATGGACTAGCGGGAGCGAGGTACTTC.

A few counts support this clone. The V call is TRBV5-4, the J call TRBJ1-2; 8 bases map to TRBD1. Germline assignment: CDR1 SGHNT and CDR2 YYREEE (reference sequence). This CDR3 has 15 amino acids. J lost 8 bases, V lost 4 bases, and 13 bases had no gene match. CDR3 sequence reads: CASSAPSRGREGYTF. CDR3 sequence (DNA): TGTGCCAGCAGCGCACCTTCCAGGGGGCGGGAGGGCTACACCTTC.

The chain joins TRBV3-1 (or the pseudogene TRBV3-2) to TRBJ2-5, with 11 bases fitting TRBD2. This CDR3 is 16 amino acids long. Germline assignment: CDR1 LGHDT and CDR2 YNNKEL (reference sequence). V dropped 2 bases and J dropped 5; count of bases not matched to a gene: 7. CDR3: CASSQIAGGPGETQYF. The CDR3 DNA follows: TGTGCCAGCAGCCAAATAGCGGGAGGGCCTGGGGAGACCCAGTACTTC.

This clone has a handful of counts. The rearrangement joins TRBV5-4 to TRBJ2-2, with TRBD2 matching over 7 bases. The CDR3 is 16 amino acids. J was trimmed by 1 base and V by 4 bases; bases with no gene match: 7. The germline gives CDR1 SGHNT, CDR2 YYREEE (reference sequence). In DNA form, the CDR3 reads TGTGCCAGCAGCCCGGTGGGGGGGAAGAACACCGGGGAGCTGTTTTTT. It encodes CASSPVGGKNTGELFF.

The CDR3 DNA reads as TGTGCCACCAACCAGGGGGCGAGCACTGAAGCTTTCTTT. Translation gives CATNQGASTEAFF. The chain is built from TRBV19 and TRBJ1-1; TRBD1 agrees at 8 bases. The germline V gene has CDR1 LNHDA and CDR2 SQIVND (reference sequence). The length of the CDR3 is 13 residues. V shed 10 bases and J 4 bases; nucleotides not matched to a gene: 8.